The 14 T cell receptor beta chains below all came from one sample that was sequenced in a study of cytomegalovirus exposure and HLA in healthy donors. Amplification used 60 Vbeta primers and 13 Jbeta primers. This table comes from immunoSEQ multiplex PCR, and its TCRdb copy is limited to in-frame clones, with some not included. The sample lists about 120,000 clones; roughly 80% were seen once. Material: PBMCs. All receptors come from a man aged 60 to 75 in good health and CMV-seropositive.

A single count supports this clone. The CDR3 DNA follows: TGCGCCAGCAGCAAAGGCACAGGACAAGAGACCCAGTACTTC. Encoded protein: CASSKGTGQETQYF. This rearrangement joins TRBV5-1 to TRBJ2-5, with D perhaps matching TRBD1 (5 bases). The germline CDR1 and CDR2 sequences are SGHRS and YFSETQ. CDR3 length: 14 amino acids. The V gene lost 4 bases and the J gene lost 2 bases, with 12 bases spanning the gap.

The chain links TRBV5-1 to TRBJ1-4; TRBD1 agrees at 8 bases. The CDR3 covers 17 residues. Germline values: CDR1 SGHRS, CDR2 YFSETQ. V lost 0 bases to trimming and J lost 2 bases; unmatched junction nucleotides: 6. CDR3 protein: CASSLGQGWATNEKLFF. CDR3 nucleotides: TGCGCCAGCAGCTTGGGACAGGGGTGGGCCACTAATGAAAAACTGTTTTTT.

The genes are TRBV5-1 and TRBJ2-3; D uncertain. Trimming shortened V by 0 bases and J by 2 bases, and 16 bases separated the two germline ends. Germline V gene sequence: CDR1 SGHRS, CDR2 YFSETQ. The CDR3 loop spans 17 amino acids. The CDR3 sequence is CASSLDPVGRLTDTQYF. The DNA for the CDR3 is TGCGCCAGCAGCTTGGATCCCGTCGGTCGACTCACAGATACGCAGTATTTT.

This clone has only one observation. DNA of the CDR3: TGTGCCAGCAGTGAACACGGAGGGTACAATGAGCAGTTCTTC. Translating it yields CASSEHGGYNEQFF. J is TRBJ2-1 and V is TRBV6-1; TRBD2 is a possible D gene (6 bases). Germline-derived CDR1 and CDR2 are MNHNS and SASEGT. V dropped 2 bases and J dropped 4 bases, with 9 bases sitting between them. The CDR3 contains 14 residues.

This clone was seen a single time. The chain recombines TRBV11-2 with TRBJ1-4, with 8 bases identical to TRBD1. Unmatched junction bases numbered 7, after V lost 3 bases and J lost 7 bases. CDR3 length equals 15 residues. Germline loops: CDR1 SGHAT, CDR2 FQNNGV. The CDR3 sequence is CASSLGTGGGEKLFF. Here the CDR3 DNA reads TGTGCCAGCAGCTTGGGAACAGGGGGGGGTGAAAAACTGTTTTTT.

The V gene is TRBV7-3, the J gene TRBJ1-6; 7 bases match TRBD1. The germline V gene encodes CDR1 SGHTA and CDR2 FQGTGA. Trimming at V came to 3 bases and at J to 7 bases, leaving 9 bases not matched to a gene. The CDR3 length is 16 residues. The CDR3 nucleotides read TGTGCCAGCAGCTTCTCCGGACAGGCGGCCAATTCACCCCTCCACTTT. Translation: CASSFSGQAANSPLHF.

Here the CDR3 reads CASSLSVDTQYF. The CDR3, as DNA: TGTGCCAGCAGCTTATCGGTTGATACGCAGTATTTT. V gene TRBV5-6 combines with J gene TRBJ2-3; D not resolved. The ends were cut back, 2 bases at V and 6 bases at J, with 7 bases in the middle. The CDR3 consists of 12 residues. The germline gives CDR1 SGHDT, CDR2 YYEEEE.

This clone was seen only once. CDR3 bases: TGCGCCAGCAGCTCAGGGACAGCCACGTACGAGCAGTACTTC. Its protein product is CASSSGTATYEQYF. The chain joins TRBV5-1 to TRBJ2-5; the match to TRBD1 covers 7 bases. The DNA end is a closer match to TRBJ2-7, so the J assignment may be wrong. This CDR3 contains 14 residues. The germline V gene encodes CDR1 SGHRS and CDR2 YFSETQ.

The genes are TRBV5-6 and TRBJ2-5, with a possible D match to TRBD1 (5 bases). Looked up from germline, CDR1 is SGHDT and CDR2 is YYEEEE. The CDR3 loop spans 13 amino acids. V was shortened by 2 bases and J by 2 bases, with 7 bases between the two germline ends. The DNA of the CDR3 is TGTGCCAGCAGCTTTGACAGTCAAGAGACCCAGTACTTC. Protein product: CASSFDSQETQYF.

CDR3 amino acids: CASRPLAGGRGAQYF. DNA of the CDR3: TGTGCCAGCAGACCTCTAGCGGGAGGCCGCGGGGCCCAGTACTTC. The rearrangement links TRBV28 to TRBJ2-5; 11 bases agree with TRBD2. The V gene end was trimmed by 6 bases and the J gene end by 9 bases; junction bases not matched to a gene: 12. This CDR3 comprises 15 residues. CDR1 is MDHEN, CDR2 SYDVKM, per germline.

J is TRBJ2-1 and V is TRBV6-5, with 7 bases matching TRBD2. This CDR3 region has 12 residues. J gave up 10 bases and V 5 bases, and 5 bases lay outside the gene matches. From germline, CDR1 is MNHEY and CDR2 SVGAGI. The CDR3 protein is CASSQSSGEQFF. For the CDR3, the DNA is TGTGCCAGCAGTCAATCTAGCGGCGAGCAGTTCTTC.

This clone was detected only a few times. The CDR3 DNA reads TGTGCCAGCAAGACAGGATATCTTGAAAAACTGTTTTTT. The encoded protein is CASKTGYLEKLFF. The chain has TRBV18 and TRBJ1-4, with TRBD1 as a possible D gene (6 bases). Deletions cut 8 bases from V and 7 bases from J, with 14 bases between. This CDR3 contains 13 residues. Germline values: CDR1 KGHSH, CDR2 LQKENI.

Points on this clone: In this CDR3 the conserved last residue, phenylalanine or tryptophan, is missing, so a read error is likely. This rearrangement joins TRBV18 to TRBJ1-2; TRBD1 agrees at 10 bases. V was pared by 4 bases and J by 3 bases, with 5 bases of the junction left unmatched. CDR3 length: 15 amino acids. The V gene's germline CDR1 is KGHSH and CDR2 LQKENI. This CDR3 is CASSQRQGADYGYTL. CDR3 bases: TGTGCCAGCTCACAAAGACAGGGGGCGGACTATGGCTACACCCTC.

The chain recombines TRBV6-1 with TRBJ1-2; no clear D. V was clipped by 6 bases and J by 6 bases, with 11 bases between them. Per the germline V gene, CDR1 is MNHNS and CDR2 is SASEGT. The CDR3 is made up of 12 amino acids. DNA of the CDR3: TGTGCCAGCAGAGTCAGGCCGGATGGCTACACCTTC. Amino acid sequence: CASRVRPDGYTF.